This entry lists 17 T cell receptor beta chains sequenced from one sample in a study of blood T cell repertoires in COVID-19 (dated by TCRdb to the early 2020s). The library was produced with the immunoSEQ multiplex PCR assay. In TCRdb, the immuneACCESS table is reduced to in-frame sequences with V and J assigned. These tables do not hold every clone; where another copy was compared, an unresolved V gene accounts for under half, and the others remain unexplained. This sample lists about 45,000 clones; about 83% were detected once. Of the sample, approximately 8.4% is held by the ten largest clones. What was sequenced was peripheral blood. The source is a man aged 80 or over in a cohort sampled during active COVID-19.

This chain's CDR3 is CASSLVAGGSWNEQFF. CDR3 DNA: TGCGCCAGCAGCTTGGTTGCGGGAGGGTCTTGGAATGAGCAGTTCTTC. The V call is TRBV5-1, the J call TRBJ2-1; 9 bases fit TRBD2. CDR1 is SGHRS, CDR2 YFSETQ, per germline. The CDR3 runs 16 residues. V lost 0 bases and J lost 7; bases outside the gene matches: 8.

V and J are TRBV7-8 and TRBJ1-1; 10 positions agree with TRBD1. J gave up 8 bases and V 5 bases, and 5 bases lay outside the gene matches. Germline CDR1 and CDR2: SGHVS and FQNEAQ. The CDR3 length is 13 residues. Written as DNA, the CDR3 is TGTGCCAGCAGCCAGCAGACAGGGGGCGAAGCTTTCTTT. This gives the protein CASSQQTGGEAFF.

This rearrangement joins TRBV5-1 to TRBJ2-5; 15 bases are a match to TRBD2. Trimming removed 4 bases from V and 9 bases from J; junction bases left unmatched: 4. Germline V gene sequence: CDR1 SGHRS, CDR2 YFSETQ. This CDR3 spans 14 amino acids. The chain's CDR3 is CASSPWTSGGAQYF. CDR3 nucleotide sequence: TGCGCCAGCAGCCCCTGGACTAGCGGGGGGGCCCAGTACTTC.

This rearrangement joins TRBV3-1 (or the pseudogene TRBV3-2) to TRBJ1-2; D gene unclear. The CDR3 covers 12 residues. V was shortened by 2 bases and J by 7 bases, with 8 bases between the two germline ends. Germline assignment: CDR1 LGHDT and CDR2 YNNKEL (reference sequence). The CDR3 protein is CASSQTGGGYTF. The CDR3 DNA follows: TGTGCCAGCAGCCAAACGGGTGGTGGCTACACCTTC.

This chain uses TRBV5-1 with TRBJ1-1, with a tentative D call TRBD1 (6 bases). Germline-derived CDR1 and CDR2 are SGHRS and YFSETQ. V was cut by 0 bases and J by 3 bases, with 15 bases left in between. The CDR3 loop spans 16 amino acids. Here the CDR3 DNA reads TGCGCCAGCAGCTTGGCATCCGGGACACCAGACACTGAAGCTTTCTTT. It is translated as CASSLASGTPDTEAFF.

This clone occurred once. The chain is built from TRBV4-3 and TRBJ2-7; the match to TRBD2 covers 9 bases. With 0 bases clipped from V and 4 bases from J, the junction kept 4 bases outside the gene matches. Germline values: CDR1 LGHNA, CDR2 YSLEER. The CDR3 consists of 15 residues. CDR3 sequence (DNA): TGCGCCAGCAGCCAAGACGCGGGAGGGGGATACGAGCAGTACTTC. Translated, it gives CASSQDAGGGYEQYF.

The CDR3 coding sequence is TGTGCCTGGAGTGTAACAGGCAATCAGCCCCAGCATTTT. The encoded protein is CAWSVTGNQPQHF. This rearrangement joins TRBV30 to TRBJ1-5; D is unclear. V lost 0 bases to trimming and J lost 2 bases, with 5 bases between them. Looked up from germline, CDR1 is GTSNPN and CDR2 is SVGIG (reference sequence). The CDR3 spans 13 residues.

V usage is TRBV4-1 and J usage is TRBJ2-2; TRBD2 aligns across 9 bases. Losses at the gene ends were 0 bases for V and 6 bases for J; bases not matched to a gene: 8. This CDR3 is 17 amino acids long. Germline loops: CDR1 MGHRA, CDR2 YSYEKL. CDR3 sequence: CASSQDLRTSESGELFF. The DNA for the CDR3 is TGCGCCAGCAGCCAAGATCTCCGGACTAGCGAGTCCGGGGAGCTGTTTTTT.

This rearrangement joins TRBV15 to TRBJ2-7; 7 bases fit TRBD2. The germline CDR1 and CDR2 sequences are LNHNV and YYDKDF (reference sequence). The length of the CDR3 is 14 residues. V shed 1 base, J shed 0 bases, and the junction held 0 bases outside the gene matches. CDR3 in DNA: TGTGCCACCAGCAGAGGGGGGGGCTCCTACGAGCAGTACTTC. Translated: CATSRGGGSYEQYF.

The CDR3 nucleotides read TGCGCCAGCAGCCTTAGCGGGAGCGGGTACAACGAGCAGTACTTC. Translation gives CASSLSGSGYNEQYF. This rearrangement joins TRBV4-3 to TRBJ2-7; 9 nucleotides match TRBD2. The CDR3 totals 15 residues. Germline V gene sequence: CDR1 LGHNA, CDR2 YSLEER. Trimming removed 4 bases from V and 5 bases from J; junction bases left unmatched: 9.

The V gene is TRBV10-3, the J gene TRBJ2-2; 9 nucleotides match TRBD1. The germline CDR1 and CDR2 sequences are ENHRY and SYGVKD. This CDR3 spans 13 amino acids. The J segment lost 7 bases and the V segment lost 6 bases, leaving 3 bases of the junction unmatched. The CDR3: CAIRGTGNGELFF. The CDR3, as DNA: TGTGCCATCAGGGGGACAGGGAACGGGGAGCTGTTTTTT.

The chain recombines TRBV2 with TRBJ2-5; 14 positions match TRBD2. The CDR3 sequence is 15 residues long. V lost 9 bases to trimming and J lost 4 bases; unmatched junction nucleotides: 7. Germline-derived CDR1 and CDR2 are SNHLY and FYNNEI. CDR3 nucleotides: TGTGCCAGAGCACAGGGACTAGCGGGAGCAGAGACCCAGTACTTC. It specifies CARAQGLAGAETQYF.

The chain has TRBV7-9 and TRBJ2-7, with D perhaps matching TRBD2 (5 bases). Deletions cut 1 base from V and 2 bases from J, with 9 bases between. This CDR3 region has 14 residues. Germline lookup yields CDR1 SEHNR and CDR2 FQNEAQ (reference sequence). CDR3 in amino acids: CASSLGTGPYEQYF. As DNA, the CDR3 is TGTGCCAGCAGCTTAGGGACTGGTCCCTACGAGCAGTACTTC.

This clone is a singleton in its sample. The sample carries other DNA sequences with the same CDR3. The rearrangement uses TRBV28 and TRBJ1-2; D may be TRBD1 (5 bases). The V gene lost 2 bases and the J gene lost 8 bases, with 9 bases spanning the gap. CDR3 length equals 12 residues. From germline, CDR1 is MDHEN and CDR2 SYDVKM. The chain's CDR3 is CASSLQGYGYTF. CDR3 sequence (DNA): TGTGCCAGCAGTTTACAGGGATACGGCTACACCTTC.

CDR3 coding DNA: TGTGCCAGCAGTCCACAGGGTTGGTATGGCTACACCTTC. This codes for CASSPQGWYGYTF. The chain recombines TRBV28 with TRBJ1-2; weak D call: TRBD1 (6 bases). Germline CDR1 and CDR2: MDHEN and SYDVKM. There are 13 residues in the CDR3. V was trimmed by 5 bases and J by 5 bases, leaving 12 bases between them.

This sequence joins TRBV9 and TRBJ2-1; maybe TRBD1 (6 bases). Trimming left V 4 bases short and J 0 bases short, with 20 bases between. CDR1 and CDR2 (germline): SGDLS, YYNGEE. This CDR3 is 18 amino acids long. CDR3 in DNA: TGTGCCAGCAGCCCAGGAAAGGGGCAGGGGCGCTCCTACAATGAGCAGTTCTTC. This sequence encodes CASSPGKGQGRSYNEQFF.

CDR3 coding DNA: TGTGCCAGCAGCTTAGGACAGGGATATCAGCCCCAGCATTTT. Its translation: CASSLGQGYQPQHF. V and J are TRBV7-8 and TRBJ1-5; 7 positions match TRBD1. Germline V gene lookup returns CDR1 SGHVS and CDR2 FQNEAQ. V gave up 1 base and J gave up 5 bases; unmatched junction bases: 2. The CDR3 spans 14 residues.